The 2 T cell receptor beta chains below all came from one sample that was sequenced in a study of cytomegalovirus exposure and HLA in healthy donors. Amplification used 60 Vbeta primers and 13 Jbeta primers. Some clones are missing from TCRdb's copy, which holds only in-frame ones; the method was immunoSEQ multiplex PCR. The table includes over 100,000 clones, 55% to 65% detected once. The sequencing sample was made of PBMCs. The receptors were gathered from a middle-aged man in good health and CMV-seropositive.

This chain links TRBV6-1 with TRBJ1-1; 10 positions agree with TRBD1. CDR3 length: 14 residues. After removal of 4 bases from V and 1 base from J, the junction contained 0 bases not matched to a gene. Germline V gene data show CDR1 as MNHNS and CDR2 as SASEGT. In DNA form, the CDR3 reads TGTGCCAGCAGTGGGACAGGGGGGAACACTGAAGCTTTCTTT. Translated, it gives CASSGTGGNTEAFF.

V usage is TRBV21-1 and J usage is TRBJ2-1; TRBD2 is taken as the D call from the table, unchecked against the DNA. TRBV21-1 constitutes a pseudogene. The CDR3 is 15 residues long. The CDR3 DNA follows: TGTGCCAGCCCCTCCCGGGAGGGGAGTAGGAATGAGCAGTTCTTC. This sequence encodes CASPSREGSRNEQFF.